This T cell receptor beta chain was recorded in a study of T cell responses to AZD1222 COVID-19 vaccine (dated by TCRdb to 2020 to 2023). The study in broad terms: AZD1222 recipients whose second dose came at about 4 weeks and those whose second dose came at about 12 weeks were combined into one group, since spike-specific TCR depth and breadth did not differ between the two schedules. Enrollment into the trials was organized by age into subgroups of 18-55, 56-69 and 70-plus years, and those subgroups contained roughly 150, 30 and 60 TCR-sequenced participants, respectively. A total of about 240 trial participants underwent TCR sequencing, of whom 207 received two doses of AZD1222 and some 25 received two doses of the MenACWY control vaccine.

The CDR3 regions of human TCRbeta chains were subjected to immunosequencing. In the original analysis: Repertoire TCRs were matched against a reference library of SARS-CoV-2-specific TCRs generated with the MIRA antigen-specificity platform. Breadth was defined as the fraction of unique TCRs that were SARS-CoV-2-associated, and depth was defined as the fraction of total T cells that were SARS-CoV-2-associated. Using the MIRA data, each spike-specific TCR was mapped to the spike region that the TCR reacts to and placed in a CD4 or CD8 class. Log10-transformed breadth and depth values were compared by one-way ANOVA with Sidak's multiple comparisons tests. TCRdb took this table from immuneACCESS and kept in-frame rearrangements with V and J called. Such tables lack part of the clones; where checked against another copy, unresolved V genes explain under half of the gap, and the rest is unexplained. The DNA gave D and trimming, while V, J and clone size come from that table. The sample table records around 100,000 clones; around nine tenths of these occur just once. The ten top clones hold about 3% of the sample.

For CDR1 and CDR2, the germline V gene (reference sequence) lists PRHDT and FYEKMQ. The CDR3 sequence holds 17 residues, the cysteine and phenylalanine included. The read is trimmed to its CDR3 DNA, 51 bases read in frame from base 1. V loses 2 bases at its end and J loses 5 bases; junction bases beyond the gene matches: 11. Worth noting for this clone: Its antigen specificity is not known. One base away there is no much larger clone; base qualities are not given.

Overall study results and their limits: Only five to seven AZD1222 recipients were SARS-CoV-2 seropositive at baseline, limiting conclusions about previously exposed vaccinees. After two AZD1222 doses, spike-specific TCR breadth and depth were significantly higher than at day 0 and than in MenACWY recipients. Because no day 14 peak-response samples were available, the repertoires could be characterized only after the peak T cell response. Vaccine-associated CD4 TCRs spanned the whole spike protein, with dominant responses in regions 160-218 and 743-854. Participants were mostly white British and included more females than males, and it was suggested by the authors that clonal diversity may have been underestimated. Epitopes outside the regions mutated in the B.1.351 and B.1.1.7 variants were reportedly recognized by nearly half of the unique spike-specific TCRs. In the small 56-69-year group, the increase in depth fell short of significance, most likely because of low power.

The time point label, read with the paper, signifies: baseline before first vaccination. The vaccinee samples were drawn from two UK trials, COV001 and COV002, one of which was a single-blind randomized controlled phase 2/3 trial testing AZD1222 (ChAdOx1 nCoV-19) in healthy adults. For TCRbeta chain sequencing, PBMC samples were collected from trial participants at day 0 and at day 28 after the second dose. This receptor was identified in an adult in good health. This sample comprised peripheral blood, obtained on day 0 of AZD1222 vaccination. Recombination connected TRBV13 to TRBJ2-7, and TRBD1 aligns with 11 junction nucleotides. CDR3 loop: CASSLRLGTGGTDEQYF. The nucleotide sequence reads as follows: TGTGCCAGCAGCTTACGGCTCGGGACAGGGGGTACCGACGAGCAGTACTTC. The reference TRBV13 and TRBJ2-7 proteins fill in what lies around the CDR3, so the full variable domain reads AAGVIQSPRHLIKEKRETATLKCYPIPRHDTVYWYQQGPGQDPQFLISFYEKMQSDKGSIPDRFSAQQFSDYHSELNMSSLELGDSALYFCASSLRLGTGGTDEQYFGPGTRLTVT.